This T cell receptor (beta chain) was documented in a study of OX40 agonist ivuxolimab in advanced cancers. Study-level background: The diagnoses of dose-escalation patients were hepatocellular carcinoma, melanoma, renal cell or head and neck cancer.

CDR3 size: 15 residues. Germline loops: CDR1 LNHDA, CDR2 SQIVND (reference sequence). V was trimmed by 3 bases and J by 3 bases, leaving 13 bases between them. Sequencing was performed with immunoSEQ multiplex PCR; in TCRdb, only in-frame clones are kept and a portion is missing. This sample has approximately 34,000 clones, with around 90% found just once. As to this clone: Its antigen is still unknown.

The study, taken as a whole, reports: There was clonal expansion of CD4+ and CD8+ blood T cells by week 6 at 0.1 to 3.0 mg/kg. More expanded clones were seen, on average, in CD8+ T cells than in CD4+. Low normalized clonal expansion also occurred in some nonresponding patients.

This specimen consisted of CD4+ or CD8+ T cells sorted from blood, obtained in a trial of the OX40 agonist ivuxolimab. The clonotype was recovered from an adult with an advanced solid tumor such as melanoma, head and neck, liver or kidney cancer. The chain recombines TRBV19 with TRBJ2-3, with D perhaps TRBD1 (6 bases). In DNA, the CDR3 is TGTGCCAGTAGTATCGGGGTAAGGGGGACAGATACGCAGTATTTT. It encodes CASSIGVRGTDTQYF.